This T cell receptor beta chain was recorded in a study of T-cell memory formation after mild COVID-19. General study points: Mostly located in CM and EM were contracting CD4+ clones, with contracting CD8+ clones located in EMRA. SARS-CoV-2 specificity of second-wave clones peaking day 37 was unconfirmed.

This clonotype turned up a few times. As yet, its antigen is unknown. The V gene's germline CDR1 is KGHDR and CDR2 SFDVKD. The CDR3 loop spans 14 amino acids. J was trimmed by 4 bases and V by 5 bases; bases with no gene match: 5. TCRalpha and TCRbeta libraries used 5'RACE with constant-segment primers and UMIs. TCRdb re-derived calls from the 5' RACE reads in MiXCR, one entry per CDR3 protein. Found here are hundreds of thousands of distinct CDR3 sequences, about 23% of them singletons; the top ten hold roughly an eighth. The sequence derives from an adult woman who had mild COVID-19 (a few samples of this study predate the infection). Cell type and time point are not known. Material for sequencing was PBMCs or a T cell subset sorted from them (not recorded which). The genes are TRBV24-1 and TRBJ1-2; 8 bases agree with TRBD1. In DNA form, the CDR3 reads TGTGCCACCAGTGGGCCCGGACAGGGCTATGGCTACACCTTC. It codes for CATSGPGQGYGYTF.